Presented here are 5 T cell receptor beta chains from one specimen sequenced in a study of cytotoxic CD8 clonotypes in ibrutinib-treated CLL. TCRdb keeps only in-frame clones here, not all; method: immunoSEQ multiplex PCR. The sample holds approximately 280,000 clones, roughly three quarters seen once. Sequencing used PBMCs, obtained at disease progression, from a patient treated with ibrutinib. These receptor sequences come from a human donor with chronic lymphocytic leukemia.

This chain connects TRBV6-5 to TRBJ2-1, with unresolved D. With 1 base removed from V and 0 bases from J, the gap between germline ends came to 4 bases. The V gene's germline CDR1 is MNHEY and CDR2 SVGAGI. The CDR3 contains 14 residues. CDR3 sequence reads: CASSYLYSYNEQFF. The CDR3 DNA is TGTGCCAGCAGTTACTTATACTCCTACAATGAGCAGTTCTTC.

On this clone: A much larger clone sits a single nucleotide away, making a read error possible. The chain couples TRBV2 to TRBJ2-2; no clear D gene. In germline, CDR1 is SNHLY, CDR2 FYNNEI. Trimming pared 6 bases from V and 4 bases from J, leaving 3 bases between. The CDR3 length is 11 residues. CDR3 DNA: TGTGCCAGCAGGCTCACCGGGGAGCTGTTTTTT. Amino acid sequence: CASRLTGELFF.

The chain employs TRBV5-1 and TRBJ2-5, with a weak D call TRBD2 (6 bases). Germline CDR1 and CDR2: SGHRS and YFSETQ. V lost 5 bases and J lost 4, with 15 bases in between. There are 14 residues in the CDR3. CDR3 protein: CASRVPGEGETQYF. In DNA, the CDR3 is TGCGCCAGCAGGGTGCCGGGAGAGGGAGAGACCCAGTACTTC.

This clone was recorded a few times. This chain uses TRBV2 with TRBJ2-3; D may be TRBD1 (6 bases). Germline CDR1 is SNHLY and CDR2 is FYNNEI. The V and J ends lost 4 bases and 2 bases respectively, with 10 bases between them. The CDR3 runs 14 residues. The CDR3: CASSGGPNTDTQYF. CDR3 DNA sequence: TGTGCCAGCAGTGGGGGGCCTAACACAGATACGCAGTATTTT.

The chain recombines TRBV6-5 with TRBJ1-2, with TRBD1 matching over 10 bases. Per germline, CDR1 MNHEY and CDR2 SVGAGI. Trimming removed 6 bases from V and 4 bases from J; junction bases left unmatched: 8. The CDR3 is 15 residues long. This chain's CDR3 is CASRRGRQGAYGYTF. DNA of the CDR3: TGTGCCAGCAGACGGGGTAGACAGGGGGCCTATGGCTACACCTTC.